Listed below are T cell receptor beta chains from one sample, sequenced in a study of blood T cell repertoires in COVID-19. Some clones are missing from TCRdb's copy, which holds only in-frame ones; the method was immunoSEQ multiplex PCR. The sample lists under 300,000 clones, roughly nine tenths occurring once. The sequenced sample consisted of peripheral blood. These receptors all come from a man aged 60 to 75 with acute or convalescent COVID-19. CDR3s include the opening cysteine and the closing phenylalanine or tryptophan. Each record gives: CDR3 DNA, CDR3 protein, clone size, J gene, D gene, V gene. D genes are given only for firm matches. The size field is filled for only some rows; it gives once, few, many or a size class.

DNA: TGTGCCATCAGACAGACAGGGGAACAAGAGACCCAGTACTTC
CDR3: CAIRQTGEQETQYF
size: .
J: TRBJ2-5
D: TRBD1
V: TRBV10-3

DNA: TGTGCCAGCAGTTACAGGGGATGGCAGCCCCAGCATTTT
CDR3: CASSYRGWQPQHF
size: .
J: TRBJ1-5
D: TRBD1
V: TRBV27

DNA: TGTGCCACCAGGACAGTCATACAACTTACGGGAAACACCATATATTTT
CDR3: CATRTVIQLTGNTIYF
size: .
J: TRBJ1-3
D: .
V: TRBV10-3

DNA: TGTGCCAGCAGACGGACACAAATAGATACGCAGTATTTT
CDR3: CASRRTQIDTQYF
size: .
J: TRBJ2-3
D: .
V: TRBV6-5

DNA: TGCAGTGCTAGCGGGAACGACGAGCAGTACTTC
CDR3: CSASGNDEQYF
size: .
J: TRBJ2-7
D: .
V: TRBV20-1

DNA: TGTGCCCAGGGGGGTTTTGGGTCTGGAAACACCATATATTTT
CDR3: CAQGGFGSGNTIYF
size: few
J: TRBJ1-3
D: TRBD1
V: TRBV30

DNA: TGTGCTAGCAGCTTAGGGACTTCGTCGGGGGATACGCAGTATTTT
CDR3: CASSLGTSSGDTQYF
size: .
J: TRBJ2-3
D: .
V: TRBV7-7

DNA: TGTGCTAGCAGCTCGATAGCGGGGGAGCCGAACTACAATGAGCAGTTCTTC
CDR3: CASSSIAGEPNYNEQFF
size: .
J: TRBJ2-1
D: TRBD2
V: TRBV7-7

DNA: TGTGCCAGCAGCGGGAGAGCAGATTCTAATTCACCCCTCCACTTT
CDR3: CASSGRADSNSPLHF
size: .
J: TRBJ1-6
D: .
V: TRBV4-2

DNA: TGCAGCGTCGCCGACAGACCTGGAACTAATGAAAAACTGTTTTTT
CDR3: CSVADRPGTNEKLFF
size: .
J: TRBJ1-4
D: .
V: TRBV29-1

DNA: TGCGCCAGCAGCGACCAGCAGGGGTCGGTTGAAAAACTGTTTTTT
CDR3: CASSDQQGSVEKLFF
size: .
J: TRBJ1-4
D: .
V: TRBV5-1

DNA: TGCGCCAGCAGCTTGGAAGGGGTACCTAACACTGAAGCTTTCTTT
CDR3: CASSLEGVPNTEAFF
size: once
J: TRBJ1-1
D: .
V: TRBV5-1

DNA: TGTGCCTGGAGTGTATCGGGAGCAACTAATGAAAAACTGTTTTTT
CDR3: CAWSVSGATNEKLFF
size: .
J: TRBJ1-4
D: .
V: TRBV30

DNA: TGCGCCAGCAGCTTTTCATCTAGCGGGAGGTACCAAGAGACCCAGTACTTC
CDR3: CASSFSSSGRYQETQYF
size: .
J: TRBJ2-5
D: TRBD2
V: TRBV5-1

DNA: TGTGCCAGTAGTATCCCGGATAGGGGACAAGAGACCCAGTACTTC
CDR3: CASSIPDRGQETQYF
size: .
J: TRBJ2-5
D: .
V: TRBV19

DNA: TGTGCCAGCAGCTTAGCTCCGTCGCAGGGATCCTACGAGCAGTACTTC
CDR3: CASSLAPSQGSYEQYF
size: .
J: TRBJ2-7
D: .
V: TRBV7-9

DNA: TGTGCCAGCAGGACAGGGGGAGGGAACATTGAAGCTTTCTTT
CDR3: CASRTGGGNIEAFF
size: .
J: TRBJ1-1
D: TRBD1
V: TRBV2

DNA: TGTGCCAGCAGTCCACCGGACATTTATGGCTACACCTTC
CDR3: CASSPPDIYGYTF
size: once
J: TRBJ1-2
D: .
V: TRBV27

DNA: TGTGCCAGCAGTCCAGGGATCGATCAGCCCCAGCATTTT
CDR3: CASSPGIDQPQHF
size: .
J: TRBJ1-5
D: .
V: TRBV6-5

DNA: TGTGCCAGCAGTTTGTCGGTCGGGGAGCTGTTTTTT
CDR3: CASSLSVGELFF
size: .
J: TRBJ2-2
D: .
V: TRBV12-3/TRBV12-4

DNA: TGTGCCAGCAGTTTATATGGGCTTGGGGCAGCCGATAGCAATCAGCCCCAGCATTTT
CDR3: CASSLYGLGAADSNQPQHF
size: .
J: TRBJ1-5
D: .
V: TRBV28

DNA: TGCGCCAGCAGGGTGGGGACAGTAGGGAACACCGGGGAGCTGTTTTTT
CDR3: CASRVGTVGNTGELFF
size: .
J: TRBJ2-2
D: TRBD1
V: TRBV5-1

DNA: TGTGCCAGCAGCCAAGGACAGGGGCTCGGCACCGGGGAGCTGTTTTTT
CDR3: CASSQGQGLGTGELFF
size: .
J: TRBJ2-2
D: TRBD1
V: TRBV4-2

DNA: TGTGCCAGCAGCCTAGGAGCGGGAGGTCGTGCAGATACGCAGTATTTT
CDR3: CASSLGAGGRADTQYF
size: few
J: TRBJ2-3
D: TRBD2
V: TRBV3-1/TRBV3-2

DNA: TGTGCCAGCAGATCGGACAGAGGCAATCAGCCCCAGCATTTT
CDR3: CASRSDRGNQPQHF
size: .
J: TRBJ1-5
D: .
V: TRBV6-5

DNA: TGTGCCAGCAGCTTAGGACTAGCGGGAGTCAACGAGCAGTACTTC
CDR3: CASSLGLAGVNEQYF
size: .
J: TRBJ2-7
D: TRBD2
V: TRBV7-2

DNA: TGTGCCAGCAGCGAACGTCGTGCAGGCCGCTACGAGCAGTACTTC
CDR3: CASSERRAGRYEQYF
size: many
J: TRBJ2-7
D: .
V: TRBV7-9

DNA: TGTGCCAGCAGCCTAGCGGGAGCGCGCTACAATGAGCAGTTCTTC
CDR3: CASSLAGARYNEQFF
size: once
J: TRBJ2-1
D: TRBD2
V: TRBV7-2

DNA: TGTGCCTGGACCGCTCCCGGGGTCTCCTACGAGCAGTACTTC
CDR3: CAWTAPGVSYEQYF
size: .
J: TRBJ2-7
D: .
V: TRBV30

DNA: TGTGCCAGCAGCCGCAATAGGCAGGGGGGCACTGAAGCTTTCTTT
CDR3: CASSRNRQGGTEAFF
size: .
J: TRBJ1-1
D: TRBD1
V: TRBV14

DNA: TGTGCCAGCAGCGTAGATCCCTCAGGTTACGGTGAGCAGTTCTTC
CDR3: CASSVDPSGYGEQFF
size: .
J: TRBJ2-1
D: .
V: TRBV9

DNA: TGTGCCAGCAGTGACAGAGAGACCCAGTACTTC
CDR3: CASSDRETQYF
size: .
J: TRBJ2-5
D: .
V: TRBV2

DNA: TGTGCCAGCAGCTCCGTATCTGGAAACACCATATATTTT
CDR3: CASSSVSGNTIYF
size: .
J: TRBJ1-3
D: .
V: TRBV5-4

DNA: TGTGCCAGCAGCTTGACTAGCGGGGGAAACAATGAGCAGTTCTTC
CDR3: CASSLTSGGNNEQFF
size: .
J: TRBJ2-1
D: TRBD2
V: TRBV5-5

DNA: TGTGCCACCAGTGAGAAGGCGGGGAGAAACACTGAAGCTTTCTTT
CDR3: CATSEKAGRNTEAFF
size: .
J: TRBJ1-1
D: .
V: TRBV24-1

DNA: TGTGCCATCAGCGAGTCTCCTCTCACAGGGACGGCGCAGTTCTTC
CDR3: CAISESPLTGTAQFF
size: .
J: TRBJ2-1
D: .
V: TRBV10-3

DNA: TGTGCCAGCTCACCACAGGCTGGGGCCACGAATTCACCCCTCCACTTT
CDR3: CASSPQAGATNSPLHF
size: .
J: TRBJ1-6
D: .
V: TRBV18

DNA: TGTGCCAGCAGTTACGATGTCAGGGGTCTCGCTGAAGCTTTCTTT
CDR3: CASSYDVRGLAEAFF
size: .
J: TRBJ1-1
D: .
V: TRBV6-6